Following are 31 T cell receptor beta chains from one sample sequenced in a study of T cell changes during pregnancy in multiple sclerosis. Here immunoSEQ multiplex PCR was the method, and the copy in TCRdb shows in-frame clones only, minus some. Here the sample spans about 100,000 clones, 80% to 95% being singletons. The material sequenced was peripheral blood, taken after pregnancy. These receptors were collected from a female donor with multiple sclerosis, enrolled in a pregnancy study.

The V call is TRBV5-1, the J call TRBJ1-2; D possibly corresponds to TRBD1 (5 bases). CDR3 size: 14 residues. Trimming pared 4 bases from V and 0 bases from J, leaving 10 bases between. The germline gives CDR1 SGHRS, CDR2 YFSETQ. In DNA form, the CDR3 reads TGCGCCAGCAGCCTCCGACAGACTAACTATGGCTACACCTTC. This encodes CASSLRQTNYGYTF.

This sequence joins TRBV5-8 and TRBJ2-5; D is perhaps TRBD1 (6 bases). Trimming left V 5 bases short and J 2 bases short, with 13 bases between. From germline, CDR1 is SGHTS and CDR2 YDEGEE. This CDR3 is 14 amino acids long. CDR3 in DNA: TGTGCCAGCAGAAGCCGGGACACTCAAGAGACCCAGTACTTC. Residues: CASRSRDTQETQYF.

This clone was recorded only once. The J gene is TRBJ2-7, the V gene TRBV5-1; D perhaps matches TRBD2 (5 bases). V was trimmed by 0 bases and J by 5 bases, leaving 6 bases between them. Germline CDR1 reads SGHRS; CDR2 reads YFSETQ. The CDR3 has 12 residues. The CDR3 bases are TGCGCCAGCAGCTTGGCGGGAAACGAGCAGTACTTC. It is translated as CASSLAGNEQYF.

The chain carries TRBV6-5 and TRBJ1-1; perhaps TRBD1 as D (5 bases). This CDR3 region has 16 residues. Trimming pared 1 base from V and 0 bases from J, leaving 12 bases between. CDR1 is MNHEY and CDR2 is SVGAGI in the germline V gene. The CDR3 DNA sequence: TGTGCCAGCAGTTACTTACATACAGGAATGAACACTGAAGCTTTCTTT. It is translated as CASSYLHTGMNTEAFF.

The chain is built from TRBV9 and TRBJ2-3; D unclear. Trimming pared 5 bases from V and 0 bases from J, leaving 7 bases between. The germline gives CDR1 SGDLS, CDR2 YYNGEE. This CDR3 region has 13 residues. CDR3 in DNA: TGTGCCAGCAGGGCGGCTAGCACAGATACGCAGTATTTT. This codes for CASRAASTDTQYF.

V and J are TRBV9 and TRBJ1-6, with D hard to call. This CDR3 contains 16 residues. Germline V gene data show CDR1 as SGDLS and CDR2 as YYNGEE. The V gene lost 4 bases and the J gene lost 2 bases, with 13 bases spanning the gap. In DNA form, the CDR3 reads TGTGCCAGCAGCCCATCACCGGGGACCTATAATTCACCCCTCCACTTT. This gives the protein CASSPSPGTYNSPLHF.

Concerning this clone itself: Distinct nucleotide sequences in the sample also encode this CDR3. The CDR3 here is CASSQTSAVSYEQYF. The CDR3 DNA follows: TGTGCCAGCAGTCAGACTAGCGCGGTCTCCTACGAGCAGTACTTC. The chain recombines TRBV27 with TRBJ2-7; TRBD2 matches 8 bases. Germline values: CDR1 MNHEY, CDR2 SMNVEV (reference sequence). V shed 5 bases and J 0 bases; nucleotides not matched to a gene: 6. There are 15 residues in the CDR3.

V and J are TRBV30 and TRBJ1-1; D gene ambiguous. V was trimmed by 3 bases and J by 11 bases, leaving 16 bases between them. The CDR3 contains 12 residues. CDR1 and CDR2 (germline): GTSNPN, SVGIG (reference sequence). In DNA form, the CDR3 reads TGTGCCTGGAGAGCTGCTGGTCCGAAGGCTTTCTTT. As protein: CAWRAAGPKAFF. Drawing the rest from reference TRBV30 and TRBJ1-1, the complete variable domain is SQTIHQWPATLVQPVGSPLSLECTVEGTSNPNLYWYRQAAGRGLQLLFYSVGIGQISSEVPQNLSASRPQDRQFILSSKKLLLSDSGFYLCAWRAAGPKAFFGQGTRLTVV.

The J gene is TRBJ2-4, the V gene TRBV5-8; D is possibly TRBD2 (5 bases). The V gene lost 2 bases and the J gene lost 0 bases, with 12 bases spanning the gap. CDR1 is SGHTS and CDR2 is YDEGEE in the germline V gene. The CDR3 length is 16 residues. CDR3 amino acids: CASSLADPSAKNIQYF. CDR3 DNA sequence: TGTGCCAGCAGCTTAGCGGACCCATCAGCCAAAAACATTCAGTACTTC.

CDR3 DNA sequence: TGCAGCGTTGTGGCTCCATACACAGATACGCAGTATTTT. It codes for CSVVAPYTDTQYF. The chain links TRBV29-1 to TRBJ2-3; D not certain. The CDR3 is 13 amino acids. Germline V gene data show CDR1 as SQVTM and CDR2 as ANQGSEA. Deletions cut 4 bases from V and 2 bases from J, with 10 bases between.

The chain combines TRBV11-3 with TRBJ2-5; possibly TRBD2 for D (6 bases). Trimming removed 1 base from V and 6 bases from J, with 12 bases in between. Per the germline V gene, CDR1 is SGHNT and CDR2 is YENEEA. This CDR3 is 14 amino acids long. CDR3 nucleotides: TGTGCCAGCAGCTTAGGGGGGGTGGAGAAGACCCAGTACTTC. Translated: CASSLGGVEKTQYF. The full variable domain, in which reference TRBV11-3 and TRBJ2-5 provide the parts outside the CDR3, is EAGVVQSPRYKIIEKKQPVAFWCNPISGHNTLYWYLQNLGQGPELLIRYENEEAVDDSQLPKDRFSAERLKGVDSTLKIQPAELGDSAVYLCASSLGGVEKTQYFGPGTRLLVL.

The chain couples TRBV6-5 to TRBJ1-4, with 9 bases fitting TRBD1. After removal of 2 bases from V and 7 bases from J, the junction contained 2 bases not matched to a gene. This CDR3 contains 14 residues. Per germline, CDR1 MNHEY and CDR2 SVGAGI. The CDR3 region is CASSYGTGSEKLFF. The DNA of the CDR3 is TGTGCCAGCAGTTACGGGACAGGGAGTGAAAAACTGTTTTTT.

The V and J genes are TRBV11-2 and TRBJ1-4; D gene unclear. The germline gives CDR1 SGHAT, CDR2 FQNNGV. This CDR3 spans 13 amino acids. V lost 2 bases to trimming and J lost 4 bases, with 5 bases between them. The CDR3 coding sequence is TGTGCCAGCAGCTTATACGGTAATGAAAAACTGTTTTTT. Translating gives CASSLYGNEKLFF.

The chain links TRBV28 to TRBJ2-4; D is ambiguous. The CDR3 is made up of 15 amino acids. Germline loops: CDR1 MDHEN, CDR2 SYDVKM. Trimming took 5 bases from V and 0 from J, leaving 11 bases between them. The DNA for the CDR3 is TGTGCCAGCAGTCCCCTAGTAGAAGCCAAAAACATTCAGTACTTC. Translating it yields CASSPLVEAKNIQYF.

This chain connects TRBV5-6 to TRBJ1-1; 7 bases are a match to TRBD1. J was trimmed by 8 bases and V by 4 bases; bases with no gene match: 8. This CDR3 spans 13 amino acids. Germline V gene data show CDR1 as SGHDT and CDR2 as YYEEEE. CDR3 region: CASSPSDREEAFF. CDR3 bases: TGTGCCAGCAGCCCCTCCGACAGGGAAGAAGCTTTCTTT.

The chain couples TRBV29-1 to TRBJ2-1; 7 bases are shared with TRBD2. V was pared by 0 bases and J by 10 bases, with 6 bases of the junction left unmatched. CDR1 SQVTM and CDR2 ANQGSEA come from the germline V gene. The CDR3 totals 13 residues. CDR3 DNA sequence: TGCAGCGTTGAAGACGAATGGCGGGAGGAGCAGTTCTTC. It specifies CSVEDEWREEQFF.

V usage is TRBV6-1 and J usage is TRBJ1-1, with D perhaps TRBD1 (5 bases). Germline-derived CDR1 and CDR2 are MNHNS and SASEGT. The CDR3 has 15 residues. V dropped 0 bases and J dropped 0 bases, with 8 bases sitting between them. The CDR3 protein is CASSEARQLNTEAFF. CDR3 bases: TGTGCCAGCAGTGAAGCGCGACAGTTGAACACTGAAGCTTTCTTT.

The chain combines TRBV2 with TRBJ2-1, with a possible D match to TRBD2 (5 bases). From germline, CDR1 is SNHLY and CDR2 FYNNEI. The V end lost 7 bases, the J end lost 9 bases, and 13 bases lay between the germline ends. The CDR3 spans 12 residues. CDR3 bases: TGTGCCAGCACCCCGGGCCGGGGTGAGCAGTTCTTC. Translated: CASTPGRGEQFF.

This sequence joins TRBV7-3 and TRBJ2-5; 9 bases align to TRBD2. Germline CDR1 reads SGHTA; CDR2 reads FQGTGA. Trimming cost V 5 bases and J 1 base; bases outside gene matches: 2. This CDR3 is built from 14 residues. This chain's CDR3 is CASSPAGGQETQYF. Written as DNA, the CDR3 is TGTGCCAGCAGCCCAGCGGGGGGCCAAGAGACCCAGTACTTC.

The rearrangement joins TRBV11-3 to TRBJ2-2, with D maybe TRBD1 (5 bases). The CDR3 loop spans 15 amino acids. Germline-derived CDR1 and CDR2 are SGHNT and YENEEA. The germline V and J ends were trimmed by 5 bases and 3 bases, with 13 bases remaining between them. CDR3 in DNA: TGTGCCAGCAGCCTGTATGGGGCGGACACCGGGGAGCTGTTTTTT. Translation gives CASSLYGADTGELFF.

V is TRBV2 and J is TRBJ1-1; D unresolved. The CDR3 has 14 amino acids. The V gene lost 7 bases and the J gene lost 5 bases, with 17 bases spanning the gap. Germline values: CDR1 SNHLY, CDR2 FYNNEI. The CDR3 reads CASKLEGFRTEAFF. In DNA form, the CDR3 reads TGTGCCAGCAAATTAGAGGGATTTCGGACTGAAGCTTTCTTT.

This chain links TRBV20-1 with TRBJ1-2, with 7 bases identical to TRBD1. Germline V gene data show CDR1 as DFQATT and CDR2 as SNEGSKA (reference sequence). The CDR3 length is 11 residues. The ends lost 5 bases at V and 8 bases at J; junction bases unmatched: 5. The CDR3 bases are TGCAGTGCTGGACAGGTCGACGGCTACACCTTC. Translating gives CSAGQVDGYTF.

The chain carries TRBV28 and TRBJ2-7, with 7 bases identical to TRBD1. CDR1 is MDHEN and CDR2 is SYDVKM in the germline V gene. The CDR3 runs 15 residues. Trimming at V came to 4 bases and at J to 4 bases, leaving 10 bases not matched to a gene. CDR3 in amino acids: CASSSPEGAVYEQYF. The CDR3 DNA reads as TGTGCCAGCAGTTCCCCAGAGGGGGCGGTTTACGAGCAGTACTTC.

The rearrangement joins TRBV14 to TRBJ2-5, with D perhaps matching TRBD2 (5 bases). The germline V and J ends were trimmed by 0 bases and 2 bases, with 10 bases remaining between them. From germline, CDR1 is SGHDN and CDR2 FVKESK. The CDR3 sequence is 15 residues long. This chain's CDR3 is CASSQDWRTQETQYF. CDR3 nucleotides: TGTGCCAGCAGCCAAGATTGGCGGACTCAAGAGACCCAGTACTTC.

This chain links TRBV5-4 with TRBJ2-5, with 12 bases fitting TRBD2. The ends lost 4 bases at V and 5 bases at J; junction bases unmatched: 12. CDR3 length equals 17 residues. The germline V gene encodes CDR1 SGHNT and CDR2 YYREEE (reference sequence). This CDR3 reads CASSPGGLAGGSETQYF. CDR3 bases: TGTGCCAGCAGCCCCGGCGGGCTAGCGGGAGGGTCGGAGACCCAGTACTTC.

V gene TRBV7-3 combines with J gene TRBJ2-5, with D possibly being TRBD2 (6 bases). The V and J ends lost 5 bases and 5 bases respectively, with 15 bases between them. The CDR3 has 14 amino acids. Germline CDR1 SGHTA, CDR2 FQGTGA. The CDR3 sequence is CASSPNGGAETQYF. The CDR3 DNA follows: TGTGCCAGCAGCCCGAACGGGGGAGCGGAGACCCAGTACTTC.

The chain links TRBV5-6 to TRBJ2-5; TRBD2 aligns across 9 bases. This CDR3 region has 16 residues. V shed 4 bases, J shed 5 bases, and the junction held 12 bases outside the gene matches. Germline CDR1 SGHDT, CDR2 YYEEEE. The chain's CDR3 is CASSHTKREDRETQYF. The CDR3 coding sequence is TGTGCCAGCAGCCATACGAAGCGGGAGGACCGCGAGACCCAGTACTTC.

The J gene is TRBJ1-2, the V gene TRBV29-1, with D tentatively TRBD1 (6 bases). The germline CDR1 and CDR2 sequences are SQVTM and ANQGSEA. The length of the CDR3 is 11 residues. V lost 4 bases to trimming and J lost 5 bases, with 8 bases between them. The CDR3 bases are TGCAGCGTTGGTCAGGGGTATGGCTACACCTTC. This translates into CSVGQGYGYTF. Together with reference TRBV29-1 and TRBJ1-2, the CDR3 gives the full variable domain: SAVISQKPSRDICQRGTSLTIQCQVDSQVTMMFWYRQQPGQSLTLIATANQGSEATYESGFVIDKFPISRPNLTFSTLTVSNMSPEDSSIYLCSVGQGYGYTFGSGTRLTVV.

This chain links TRBV6-1 with TRBJ1-2; D may be TRBD1 (5 bases). The CDR3 is 14 amino acids. The germline CDR1 and CDR2 sequences are MNHNS and SASEGT. The V end was cut by 7 bases, the J end by 0 bases, with 12 bases between. In DNA form, the CDR3 reads TGTGCCAGCATGGGGGGGACTTCTAACTATGGCTACACCTTC. This gives the protein CASMGGTSNYGYTF.

The chain recombines TRBV21-1 with TRBJ2-2; the D call in the table, TRBD1, was not verified against the DNA. TRBV21-1 is labeled a pseudogene. This CDR3 comprises 16 residues. The CDR3 nucleotides are TGTGCCAGCAGACCATTCCGGGACAGGGGTGACGGGGAGCTGTTTTTT. This codes for CASRPFRDRGDGELFF.

The gene calls are TRBV6-1 and TRBJ1-5, with 8 bases matching TRBD1. Germline CDR1 and CDR2: MNHNS and SASEGT. The CDR3 contains 14 residues. V dropped 9 bases and J dropped 5; count of bases not matched to a gene: 9. The CDR3 is CARTGEEFYQPQHF. Written as DNA, the CDR3 is TGTGCCAGGACAGGGGAAGAGTTCTATCAGCCCCAGCATTTT.